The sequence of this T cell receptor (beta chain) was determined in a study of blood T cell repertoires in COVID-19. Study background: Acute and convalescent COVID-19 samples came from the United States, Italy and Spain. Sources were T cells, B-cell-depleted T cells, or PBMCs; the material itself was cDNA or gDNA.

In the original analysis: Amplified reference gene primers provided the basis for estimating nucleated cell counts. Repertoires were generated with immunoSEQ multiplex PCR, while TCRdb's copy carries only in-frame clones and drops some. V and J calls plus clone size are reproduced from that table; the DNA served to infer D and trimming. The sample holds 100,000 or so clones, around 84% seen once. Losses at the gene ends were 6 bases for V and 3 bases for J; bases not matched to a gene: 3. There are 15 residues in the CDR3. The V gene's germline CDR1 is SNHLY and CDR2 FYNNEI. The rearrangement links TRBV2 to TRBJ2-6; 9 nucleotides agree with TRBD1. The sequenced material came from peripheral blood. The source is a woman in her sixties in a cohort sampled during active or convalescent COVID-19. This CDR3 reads CASSGDRVGANVLTF. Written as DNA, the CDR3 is TGTGCCAGCAGCGGGGACAGGGTTGGGGCCAACGTCCTGACTTTC.